Shown below are 29 T cell receptor beta chains from a single sample sequenced in a study of T-cell memory formation after mild COVID-19. TCRdb reanalysed the 5' RACE reads using MiXCR and keeps one entry per CDR3 protein. The sample holds hundreds of thousands of distinct CDR3 sequences, 15% seen once. Specimen: PBMCs or a T cell subset sorted from them (not recorded which). These receptors all come from an adult woman who had mild COVID-19 (a few samples of this study predate the infection). Cell type and time point are not known.

This clonotype was found a few times. The chain links TRBV5-1 to TRBJ1-2, with 7 bases aligning to TRBD1. The length of the CDR3 is 14 residues. The germline gives CDR1 SGHRS, CDR2 YFSETQ. The J segment lost 4 bases and the V segment lost 4 bases, leaving 7 bases of the junction unmatched. DNA of the CDR3: TGCGCCAGCAGCCAAAATCAGGGGGGCTATGGCTACACCTTC. It yields the protein CASSQNQGGYGYTF.

The chain links TRBV5-1 to TRBJ2-7, with 7 bases identical to TRBD2. The germline gives CDR1 SGHRS, CDR2 YFSETQ. V was clipped by 4 bases and J by 0 bases; unmatched bases: 7. The CDR3 covers 15 residues. The CDR3 sequence is CASSELAPSSYEQYF. CDR3 sequence (DNA): TGCGCCAGCAGCGAACTAGCGCCGAGCTCCTACGAGCAGTACTTC.

V gene TRBV6-6 combines with J gene TRBJ2-7; weak D call: TRBD2 (5 bases). CDR1 is MNHNY, CDR2 SVGAGI, per germline (reference sequence). Trimming removed 2 bases from V and 6 bases from J, with 11 bases in between. The CDR3 spans 13 residues. The CDR3: CASSYEGGTEQYF. As DNA, the CDR3 is TGTGCCAGCAGTTACGAAGGAGGAACCGAGCAGTACTTC.

This clonotype was picked up many times. The rearrangement links TRBV12-3 or TRBV12-4 to TRBJ2-7; 10 bases agree with TRBD2. The V gene end was trimmed by 3 bases and the J gene end by 2 bases; junction bases not matched to a gene: 7. The CDR3 length is 16 residues. CDR3: CASSLGLAGAAYEQYF. CDR3 bases: TGTGCCAGCAGTTTGGGGCTAGCGGGGGCCGCCTACGAGCAGTACTTC.

This rearrangement joins TRBV12-3 or TRBV12-4 to TRBJ2-5; D tentatively fits TRBD1 or TRBD2 (5 bases each). Deletions cut 6 bases from V and 7 bases from J, with 18 bases between. The CDR3 extends over 14 amino acids. The CDR3 nucleotides read TGTGCCAGCAGGCTCGCCGGGGCCGAAAGGACCCAGTACTTC. It yields the protein CASRLAGAERTQYF.

The table lists this clonotype with a few counts. This rearrangement joins TRBV12-3 or TRBV12-4 to TRBJ2-6; 9 bases map to TRBD1. This CDR3 region has 16 residues. Trimming at V came to 5 bases and at J to 4 bases, leaving 6 bases not matched to a gene. CDR3 region: CASSRTGEAGANVLTF. DNA for the CDR3: TGTGCCAGCAGTCGGACAGGGGAGGCCGGGGCCAACGTCCTGACTTTC.

This chain joins TRBV12-3 or TRBV12-4 and TRBJ2-3; TRBD2 matches at 9 bases. Germline trimming cut 5 bases from V and 1 base from J; bases unmatched to any gene: 4. CDR3 length: 15 amino acids. CDR3 loop: CASSPGLARTDTQYF. In DNA form, the CDR3 reads TGTGCCAGCAGTCCCGGACTAGCGCGCACAGATACGCAGTATTTT.

This chain connects TRBV5-8 to TRBJ2-5; the match to TRBD2 covers 9 bases. V was pared by 0 bases and J by 3 bases, with 6 bases of the junction left unmatched. The length of the CDR3 is 16 residues. Germline V CDR1 and CDR2: SGHTS, YDEGEE. The DNA for the CDR3 is TGTGCCAGCAGCTTGGGCGGAGCGGGAGGCAAAGAGACCCAGTACTTC. Protein: CASSLGGAGGKETQYF.

The chain recombines TRBV15 with TRBJ2-3; weak D call: TRBD2 (6 bases). The CDR3 is made up of 15 amino acids. In germline, CDR1 is LNHNV, CDR2 YYDKDF (reference sequence). Trimming left V 1 base short and J 3 bases short, with 11 bases between. The CDR3, as DNA: TGTGCCACCAGCAGAGGTGCCGGGACTACAGATACGCAGTATTTT. As protein: CATSRGAGTTDTQYF.

The chain recombines TRBV18 with TRBJ2-6; D remains unclear. The CDR3 covers 14 residues. CDR1 and CDR2 from the germline V gene are KGHSH and LQKENI. Trimming removed 3 bases at V and 0 bases at J, with 3 bases between. CDR3 sequence (DNA): TGTGCCAGCTCACCGGACTCTGGGGCCAACGTCCTGACTTTC. As protein: CASSPDSGANVLTF.

This clonotype was picked up a small number of times. This chain links TRBV7-8 with TRBJ2-7, with TRBD1 matching over 9 bases. The CDR3 length is 16 residues. Germline CDR1 is SGHVS and CDR2 is FQNEAQ. The V segment lost 2 bases and the J segment 6 bases; nucleotides outside the gene matches: 11. The CDR3 DNA reads as TGTGCCAGCAGCTTACCGGGGACAGGGCTGGGCAGCGAGCAGTACTTC. It encodes CASSLPGTGLGSEQYF.

This chain uses TRBV6-5 with TRBJ2-1; D call uncertain. V lost 6 bases and J 0 bases, leaving 12 bases between the germline ends. Germline CDR1 and CDR2: MNHEY and SVGAGI. The CDR3 totals 15 residues. DNA of the CDR3: TGTGCCAGCAGCCCAAGGCTAGGCTCCTACAATGAGCAGTTCTTC. It is translated as CASSPRLGSYNEQFF.

The J gene is TRBJ2-2, the V gene TRBV3-1; D may be TRBD1 (6 bases). Trimming removed 2 bases from V and 5 bases from J, with 15 bases in between. CDR3 length: 16 amino acids. Germline-derived CDR1 and CDR2 are LGHDT and YNNKEL (reference sequence). CDR3 sequence reads: CASSQYGTGRTGELFF. The CDR3 DNA sequence: TGTGCCAGCAGCCAATATGGAACAGGGCGAACCGGGGAGCTGTTTTTT.

V gene TRBV12-3 or TRBV12-4 combines with J gene TRBJ1-4, with D unresolved. The CDR3 totals 13 residues. The V end lost 6 bases, the J end lost 8 bases, and 13 bases lay between the germline ends. The CDR3 sequence is CASRRATREKLFF. The DNA for the CDR3 is TGTGCCAGCAGGCGTGCTACGAGAGAAAAACTGTTTTTT.

This clonotype was seen repeatedly, ten times or more. V gene TRBV3-1 combines with J gene TRBJ2-1; 7 bases align to TRBD2. V lost 4 bases, J lost 1 base, and 7 bases stayed unmatched. Germline V gene sequence: CDR1 LGHDT, CDR2 YNNKEL (reference sequence). This CDR3 contains 16 residues. The CDR3 reads CASSPGGVRSYNEQFF. For the CDR3, the DNA is TGTGCCAGCAGCCCGGGGGGTGTTCGGTCCTACAATGAGCAGTTCTTC.

The chain has TRBV7-9 and TRBJ2-3; 9 bases are shared with TRBD2. The CDR3 is made up of 15 amino acids. Germline loops: CDR1 SEHNR, CDR2 FQNEAQ (reference sequence). V was clipped by 1 base and J by 4 bases; unmatched bases: 3. CDR3 DNA sequence: TGTGCCAGCAGCTTAGGTCTAGCGGGACCAGATACGCAGTATTTT. Residues: CASSLGLAGPDTQYF.

This clonotype was observed a handful of times. The chain carries TRBV7-2 and TRBJ1-1; TRBD1 is a possible D gene (5 bases). Germline lookup yields CDR1 SGHTA and CDR2 FQGNSA. The CDR3 covers 15 residues. Trimming removed 1 base at V and 4 bases at J, with 13 bases between. The CDR3 nucleotides are TGTGCCAGCAGCTTAGAGGCGCAGGGCGGCACTGAAGCTTTCTTT. Translated: CASSLEAQGGTEAFF.

CDR3 region: CASSTDRETEAFF. CDR3 coding DNA: TGTGCCAGCAGCACAGACCGGGAGACTGAAGCTTTCTTT. The chain couples TRBV7-8 to TRBJ1-1; D ambiguous. CDR1 and CDR2 (germline): SGHVS, FQNEAQ. CDR3 length: 13 amino acids. V dropped 5 bases and J dropped 5 bases, with 12 bases sitting between them.

This clonotype turned up a few times. The genes are TRBV12-3 or TRBV12-4 and TRBJ2-1, with 7 nucleotides matching TRBD2. CDR3 length equals 15 residues. V was clipped by 3 bases and J by 7 bases; unmatched bases: 9. The CDR3: CASSLGLAEGNEQFF. The CDR3 coding sequence is TGTGCCAGCAGTTTGGGTCTAGCGGAGGGTAATGAGCAGTTCTTC.

The chain joins TRBV7-9 to TRBJ2-5; 15 nucleotides line up with TRBD2. The CDR3 sequence is 16 residues long. After removal of 6 bases from V and 5 bases from J, the junction contained 7 bases not matched to a gene. CDR1 is SEHNR, CDR2 FQNEAQ, per germline (reference sequence). For the CDR3, the DNA is TGTGCCAGCAGTCCCGGACTAGCGGGGGGGCTGGAGACCCAGTACTTC. Translation gives CASSPGLAGGLETQYF. Full variable domain (outside the CDR3, taken from reference TRBV7-9 and TRBJ2-5): DTGVSQNPRHKITKRGQNVTFRCDPISEHNRLYWYRQTLGQGPEFLTYFQNEAQLEKSRLLSDRFSAERPKGSFSTLEIQRTEQGDSAMYLCASSPGLAGGLETQYFGPGTRLLVL.

The rearrangement links TRBV7-9 to TRBJ2-1, with TRBD2 matching over 7 bases. The CDR3 is made up of 14 amino acids. Germline values: CDR1 SEHNR, CDR2 FQNEAQ (reference sequence). V was clipped by 8 bases and J by 2 bases; unmatched bases: 6. CDR3 DNA sequence: TGTGCCAGCGCTACAGCGGGAACCTACAATGAGCAGTTCTTC. As protein: CASATAGTYNEQFF.

This clonotype was detected a few times. CDR3 in DNA: TGTGCCACTAAGCGGTCCTGGAACACCGGGGAGCTGTTTTTT. Translation gives CATKRSWNTGELFF. The chain joins TRBV6-5 to TRBJ2-2; the D gene is possibly TRBD2 (5 bases). The CDR3 has 14 residues. Germline V gene data show CDR1 as MNHEY and CDR2 as SVGAGI. Trimming cost V 10 bases and J 1 base, with 13 bases left between them.

This clonotype was counted only a few times. This chain connects TRBV21-1 to TRBJ1-1; the listed D gene, TRBD1, was not tested against the DNA. TRBV21-1 is tagged as a pseudogene. CDR3 size: 16 residues. The CDR3 loop reads CASSPDRVRMNTEAFF. The CDR3 nucleotides are TGTGCCAGCAGCCCGGACAGGGTAAGAATGAACACTGAAGCTTTCTTT.

The rearrangement links TRBV7-9 to TRBJ2-1; 15 bases fit TRBD2. J lost 12 bases, V lost 4 bases, and 10 bases had no gene match. The germline V gene encodes CDR1 SEHNR and CDR2 FQNEAQ (reference sequence). CDR3 length: 16 residues. Written as DNA, the CDR3 is TGTGCCAGCAGCTCCTATGGGGGACTAGCGGGAGGTGGGCAGTTCTTC. This codes for CASSSYGGLAGGGQFF.

This clonotype occurred a few times. The V call is TRBV2, the J call TRBJ2-5; tentative D call: TRBD1 (6 bases). Germline V gene lookup returns CDR1 SNHLY and CDR2 FYNNEI. The CDR3 has 13 amino acids. With 4 bases removed from V and 5 bases from J, the gap between germline ends came to 11 bases. The CDR3 is CASSVQGRETQYF. DNA for the CDR3: TGTGCCAGCAGTGTACAGGGACGGGAGACCCAGTACTTC.

V usage is TRBV9 and J usage is TRBJ2-5; 8 nucleotides align to TRBD2. The CDR3 is 15 amino acids. The junction had 9 bases not matched to a gene; V was cut back by 7 bases and J by 1 base. CDR1 is SGDLS and CDR2 is YYNGEE in the germline V gene. CDR3 nucleotides: TGTGCCAGCCAGCGGGGGAGGGCCCCCCAAGAGACCCAGTACTTC. Translating it yields CASQRGRAPQETQYF.

This clonotype has more than one count but fewer than ten. The genes are TRBV12-3 or TRBV12-4 and TRBJ1-2; D is unresolved. Trimming shortened V by 6 bases and J by 1 base, and 15 bases separated the two germline ends. The length of the CDR3 is 15 residues. CDR3 loop: CASSSRWGNNYGYTF. CDR3 coding DNA: TGTGCCAGCAGCTCCCGGTGGGGTAATAACTATGGCTACACCTTC.

The rearrangement links TRBV6-6 to TRBJ2-1, with 9 bases lining up with TRBD2. The J segment lost 0 bases and the V segment lost 0 bases, leaving 0 bases of the junction unmatched. Germline loops: CDR1 MNHNY, CDR2 SVGAGI (reference sequence). The CDR3 is 16 residues long. The CDR3 is CASSYSSGSSYNEQFF. For the CDR3, the DNA is TGTGCCAGCAGTTACTCTAGCGGGAGCTCCTACAATGAGCAGTTCTTC.

This clonotype was seen a handful of times. The rearrangement links TRBV7-2 to TRBJ2-5; 9 nucleotides line up with TRBD2. Germline V gene data show CDR1 as SGHTA and CDR2 as FQGNSA. This CDR3 is 13 amino acids long. The ends lost 5 bases at V and 4 bases at J; junction bases unmatched: 2. CDR3 nucleotides: TGTGCCAGCAGCACGGGACTAGCAGAGACCCAGTACTTC. Its translation: CASSTGLAETQYF.